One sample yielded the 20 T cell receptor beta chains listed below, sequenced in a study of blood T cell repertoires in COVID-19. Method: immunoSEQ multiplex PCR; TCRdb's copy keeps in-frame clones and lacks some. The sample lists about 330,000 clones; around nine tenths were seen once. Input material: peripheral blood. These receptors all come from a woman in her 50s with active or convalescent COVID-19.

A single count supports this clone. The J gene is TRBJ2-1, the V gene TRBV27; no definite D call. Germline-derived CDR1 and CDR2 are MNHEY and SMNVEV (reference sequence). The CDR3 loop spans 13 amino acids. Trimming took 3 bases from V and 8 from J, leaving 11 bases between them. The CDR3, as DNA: TGTGCCAGCAGTTTGAGTAGCCGACATGAGCAGTTCTTC. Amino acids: CASSLSSRHEQFF.

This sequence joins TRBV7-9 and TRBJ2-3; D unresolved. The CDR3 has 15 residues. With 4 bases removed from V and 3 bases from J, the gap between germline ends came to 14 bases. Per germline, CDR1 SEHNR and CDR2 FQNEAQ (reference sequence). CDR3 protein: CASSSRVGVTDTQYF. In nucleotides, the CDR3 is TGTGCCAGCAGCTCCCGGGTCGGCGTGACAGATACGCAGTATTTT.

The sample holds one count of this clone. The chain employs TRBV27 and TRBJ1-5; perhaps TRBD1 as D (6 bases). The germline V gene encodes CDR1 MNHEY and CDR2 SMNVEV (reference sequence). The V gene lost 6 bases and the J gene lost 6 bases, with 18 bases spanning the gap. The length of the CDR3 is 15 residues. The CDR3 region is CASRPIGGAGQPQHF. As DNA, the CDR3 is TGTGCCAGCAGACCCATTGGGGGGGCCGGTCAGCCCCAGCATTTT.

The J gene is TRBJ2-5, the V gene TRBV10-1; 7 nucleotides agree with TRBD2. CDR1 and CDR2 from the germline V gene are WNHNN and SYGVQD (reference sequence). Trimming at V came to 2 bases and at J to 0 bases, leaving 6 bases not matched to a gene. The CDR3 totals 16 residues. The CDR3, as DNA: TGCGCCAGCAGTGAGGCCGAGCGGGGCTACCAAGAGACCCAGTACTTC. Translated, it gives CASSEAERGYQETQYF.

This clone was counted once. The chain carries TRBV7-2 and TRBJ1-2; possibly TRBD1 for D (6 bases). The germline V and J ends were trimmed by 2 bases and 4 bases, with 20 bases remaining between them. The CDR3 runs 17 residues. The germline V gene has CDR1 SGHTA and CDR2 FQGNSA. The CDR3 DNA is TGTGCCAGCAGCTTAAGCCCCGGACAGAATAGCTTCTATGGCTACACCTTC. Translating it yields CASSLSPGQNSFYGYTF.

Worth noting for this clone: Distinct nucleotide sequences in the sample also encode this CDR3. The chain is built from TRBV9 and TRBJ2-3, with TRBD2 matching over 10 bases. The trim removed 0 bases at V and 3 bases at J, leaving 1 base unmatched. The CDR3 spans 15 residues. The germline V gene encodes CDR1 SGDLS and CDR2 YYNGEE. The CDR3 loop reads CASSVGSGRTDTQYF. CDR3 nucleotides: TGTGCCAGCAGCGTAGGTAGCGGGAGGACAGATACGCAGTATTTT.

CDR3 loop: CASSFHDHRLGTQYF. The DNA of the CDR3 is TGTGCCAGCAGTTTCCATGACCACAGGTTGGGGACCCAGTACTTC. The rearrangement joins TRBV6-5 to TRBJ2-5; weak D call: TRBD1 (5 bases). V lost 4 bases to trimming and J lost 7 bases, with 19 bases between them. The germline V gene has CDR1 MNHEY and CDR2 SVGAGI. The CDR3 runs 15 residues.

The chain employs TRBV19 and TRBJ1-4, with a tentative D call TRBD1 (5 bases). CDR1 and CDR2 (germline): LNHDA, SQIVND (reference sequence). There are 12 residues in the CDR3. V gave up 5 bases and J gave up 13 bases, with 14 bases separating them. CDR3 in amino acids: CASSGPTRGLFF. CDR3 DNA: TGTGCCAGTAGTGGACCTACAAGGGGACTGTTTTTT.

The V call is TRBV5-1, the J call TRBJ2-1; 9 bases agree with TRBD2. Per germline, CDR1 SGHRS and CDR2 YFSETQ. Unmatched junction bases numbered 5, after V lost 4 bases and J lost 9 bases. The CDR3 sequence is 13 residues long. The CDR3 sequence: CASSGLAGIEQFF. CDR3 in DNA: TGCGCCAGCAGCGGGCTAGCGGGGATTGAGCAGTTCTTC.

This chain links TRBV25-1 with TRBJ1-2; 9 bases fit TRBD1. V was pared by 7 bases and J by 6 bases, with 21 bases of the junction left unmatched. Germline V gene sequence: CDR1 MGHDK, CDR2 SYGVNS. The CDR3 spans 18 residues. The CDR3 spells CASTESDWTGENLDGYTF. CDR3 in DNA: TGTGCCAGCACCGAATCGGACTGGACAGGGGAGAACTTAGATGGCTACACCTTC.

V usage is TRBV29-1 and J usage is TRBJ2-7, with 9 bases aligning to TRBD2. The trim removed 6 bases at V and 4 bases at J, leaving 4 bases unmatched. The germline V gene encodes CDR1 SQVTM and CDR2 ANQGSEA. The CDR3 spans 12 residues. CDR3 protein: CSVSREGYEQYF. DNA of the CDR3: TGCAGCGTCTCGCGGGAGGGTTACGAGCAGTACTTC.

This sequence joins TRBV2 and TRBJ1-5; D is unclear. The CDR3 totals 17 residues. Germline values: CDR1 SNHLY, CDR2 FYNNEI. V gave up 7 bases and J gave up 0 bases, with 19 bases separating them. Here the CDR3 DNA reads TGTGCCAGCACAGAGACATTCCGCCTCTATAGCAATCAGCCCCAGCATTTT. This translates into CASTETFRLYSNQPQHF.

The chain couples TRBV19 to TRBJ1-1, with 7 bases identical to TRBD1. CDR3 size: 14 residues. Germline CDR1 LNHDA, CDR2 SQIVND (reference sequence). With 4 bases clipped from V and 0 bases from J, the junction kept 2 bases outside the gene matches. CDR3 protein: CASSKTGMNTEAFF. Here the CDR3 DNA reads TGTGCCAGTAGTAAGACAGGGATGAACACTGAAGCTTTCTTT.

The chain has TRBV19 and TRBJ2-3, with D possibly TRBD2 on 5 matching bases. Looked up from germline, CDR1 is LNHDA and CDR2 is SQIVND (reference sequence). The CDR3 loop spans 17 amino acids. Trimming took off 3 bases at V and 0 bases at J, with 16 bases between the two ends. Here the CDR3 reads CASSISRTYPSTDTQYF. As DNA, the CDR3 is TGTGCCAGTAGTATCTCTAGGACTTATCCTAGCACAGATACGCAGTATTTT. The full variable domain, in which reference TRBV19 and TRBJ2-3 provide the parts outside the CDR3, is DGGITQSPKYLFRKEGQNVTLSCEQNLNHDAMYWYRQDPGQGLRLIYYSQIVNDFQKGDIAEGYSVSREKKESFPLTVTSAQKNPTAFYLCASSISRTYPSTDTQYFGPGTRLTVL.

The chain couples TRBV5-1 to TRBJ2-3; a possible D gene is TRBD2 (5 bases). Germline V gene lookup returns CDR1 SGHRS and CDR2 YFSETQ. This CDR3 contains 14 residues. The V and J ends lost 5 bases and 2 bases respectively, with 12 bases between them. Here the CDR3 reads CASSPGFDTDTQYF. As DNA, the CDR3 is TGCGCCAGCAGTCCGGGGTTTGACACAGATACGCAGTATTTT. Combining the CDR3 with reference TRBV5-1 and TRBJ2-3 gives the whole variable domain KAGVTQTPRYLIKTRGQQVTLSCSPISGHRSVSWYQQTPGQGLQFLFEYFSETQRNKGNFPGRFSGRQFSNSRSEMNVSTLELGDSALYLCASSPGFDTDTQYFGPGTRLTVL.

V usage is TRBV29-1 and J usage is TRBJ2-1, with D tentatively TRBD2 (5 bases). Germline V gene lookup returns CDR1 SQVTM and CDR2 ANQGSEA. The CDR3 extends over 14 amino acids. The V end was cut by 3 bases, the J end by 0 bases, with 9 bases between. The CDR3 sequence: CSVEEESSYNEQFF. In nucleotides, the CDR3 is TGCAGCGTTGAGGAGGAAAGCTCCTACAATGAGCAGTTCTTC.

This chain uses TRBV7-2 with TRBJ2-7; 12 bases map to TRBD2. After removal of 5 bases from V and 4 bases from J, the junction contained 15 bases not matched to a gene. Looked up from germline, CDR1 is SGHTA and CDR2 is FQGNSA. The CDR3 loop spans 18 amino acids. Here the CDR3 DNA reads TGTGCCAGCAGCCGGCAGACTAGCGGGGGAGGGATGGGATACGAGCAGTACTTC. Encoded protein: CASSRQTSGGGMGYEQYF.

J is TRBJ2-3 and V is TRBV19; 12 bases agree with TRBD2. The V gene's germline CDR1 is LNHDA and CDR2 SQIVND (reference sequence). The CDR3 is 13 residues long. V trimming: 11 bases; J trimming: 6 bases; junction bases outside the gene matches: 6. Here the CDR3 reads CAGLAGGGDTQYF. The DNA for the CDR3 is TGTGCCGGGCTAGCGGGAGGGGGGGATACGCAGTATTTT.

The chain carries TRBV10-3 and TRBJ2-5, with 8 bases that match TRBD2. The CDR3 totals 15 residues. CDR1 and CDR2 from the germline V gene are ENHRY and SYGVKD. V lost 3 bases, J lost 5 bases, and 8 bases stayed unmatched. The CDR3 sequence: CAISDPAGGGETQYF. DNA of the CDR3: TGTGCCATCAGTGATCCGGCGGGGGGCGGGGAGACCCAGTACTTC.

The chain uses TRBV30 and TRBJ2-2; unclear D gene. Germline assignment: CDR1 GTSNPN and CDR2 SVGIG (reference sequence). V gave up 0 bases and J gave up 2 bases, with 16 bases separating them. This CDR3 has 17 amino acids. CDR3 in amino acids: CAWSVQFRYRNTGELFF. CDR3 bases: TGTGCCTGGAGTGTACAGTTTCGGTACCGAAACACCGGGGAGCTGTTTTTT.